The next 20 T cell receptor beta chains were all read from a single sample in a study of cytomegalovirus exposure and HLA in healthy donors (dated by TCRdb to 2016 to 2017). The library came from the immunoSEQ multiplex PCR assay. A mixture of 60 forward primers for TCR Vbeta segments and 13 reverse primers for TCR Jbeta segments was used in the multiplex PCR. In its TCRdb copy, this immuneACCESS table keeps in-frame sequences only and misses some clones. Where compared with another copy, unresolved V genes explain less than half of these, and the others have no known cause. The sample table contains 90,000 to 150,000 clones; only one count was recorded for 73% of them. Less than 4.5% of the sample comes from the top ten. The sample taken for sequencing was PBMCs. The receptors shown here come from a woman in her thirties or forties in good health and CMV-seronegative.

The chain employs TRBV27 and TRBJ2-2; a possible D gene is TRBD2 (7 bases). CDR3 length equals 15 residues. V gave up 2 bases and J gave up 7 bases, with 14 bases separating them. From germline, CDR1 is MNHEY and CDR2 SMNVEV (reference sequence). The CDR3 DNA is TGTGCCAGCAGTTTAAGGGGGGGGCGCGGCGGGGAGCTGTTTTTT. The encoded protein is CASSLRGGRGGELFF.

This clone was seen only once. The rearrangement joins TRBV27 to TRBJ1-6, with D possibly being TRBD1 (6 bases). The CDR3 runs to 15 residues. Trimming left V 5 bases short and J 7 bases short, with 15 bases between. Germline CDR1 and CDR2: MNHEY and SMNVEV (reference sequence). The DNA for the CDR3 is TGTGCCAGCAGTCCCACAGGGTATAACAATTCACCCCTCCACTTT. It is translated as CASSPTGYNNSPLHF.

A remark on this clone: The same CDR3 also results from other DNA sequences found in this sample. V usage is TRBV6-9 and J usage is TRBJ1-6, with 7 bases fitting TRBD1. After removal of 6 bases from V and 7 bases from J, the junction contained 6 bases not matched to a gene. Germline V lookup: CDR1 MNHGY, CDR2 SVAAGI. This CDR3 is 14 amino acids long. The CDR3 sequence: CASSYDRVNSPLHF. The CDR3 DNA follows: TGTGCCAGCAGCTATGACAGGGTGAATTCACCCCTCCACTTT.

The chain has TRBV9 and TRBJ1-1, with 9 bases fitting TRBD1. The V segment lost 5 bases and the J segment 3 bases; nucleotides outside the gene matches: 8. Germline loops: CDR1 SGDLS, CDR2 YYNGEE. The CDR3 is made up of 15 amino acids. CDR3 sequence (DNA): TGTGCCAGCAGTAACCCGGGACAGGGATACACTGAAGCTTTCTTT. This translates into CASSNPGQGYTEAFF.

The CDR3 protein is CASSGGELDRPYGYTF. The CDR3 coding sequence is TGCGCCAGCAGCGGTGGAGAATTGGACAGGCCCTATGGCTACACCTTC. The chain recombines TRBV5-1 with TRBJ1-2; TRBD1 aligns across 7 bases. After removal of 4 bases from V and 4 bases from J, the junction contained 13 bases not matched to a gene. The CDR3 is 16 residues long. The germline gives CDR1 SGHRS, CDR2 YFSETQ.

The chain joins TRBV5-8 to TRBJ2-1, with 9 bases aligning to TRBD1. The CDR3 totals 15 residues. CDR1 is SGHTS, CDR2 YDEGEE, per germline. The V gene end was trimmed by 4 bases and the J gene end by 7 bases; junction bases not matched to a gene: 9. As DNA, the CDR3 is TGTGCCAGCAGCCTCCGGACAGGGGTAGGAAATGAGCAGTTCTTC. Protein sequence: CASSLRTGVGNEQFF. The full variable domain, rest sourced from reference TRBV5-8 and TRBJ2-1, is EAGVTQSPTHLIKTRGQQATLRCSPISGHTSVYWYQQALGLGLQFLLWYDEGEERNRGNFPPRFSGRQFPNYSSELNVNALELEDSALYLCASSLRTGVGNEQFFGPGTRLTVL.

The chain has TRBV6-4 and TRBJ2-1; D remains ambiguous. Trimming took off 2 bases at V and 4 bases at J, with 12 bases between the two ends. This CDR3 contains 15 residues. CDR1 and CDR2 (germline): MRHNA, SNTAGT. The CDR3 spells CASSDGGEAYNEQFF. The CDR3, as DNA: TGTGCCAGCAGTGACGGCGGAGAGGCGTACAATGAGCAGTTCTTC.

There are a few counts of this clone. V and J are TRBV5-8 and TRBJ1-1; D is ambiguous. Germline values: CDR1 SGHTS, CDR2 YDEGEE. V was shortened by 6 bases and J by 4 bases, with 19 bases between the two germline ends. This CDR3 has 15 amino acids. CDR3 loop: CASTQLKATGTEAFF. The CDR3 DNA sequence: TGTGCCAGCACCCAACTCAAAGCAACGGGCACTGAAGCTTTCTTT.

V is TRBV4-3 and J is TRBJ2-1, with 12 bases lining up with TRBD1. This CDR3 contains 17 residues. V trimming: 3 bases; J trimming: 9 bases; junction bases outside the gene matches: 12. Germline CDR1 LGHNA, CDR2 YSLEER. CDR3 DNA: TGCGCCAGCAGCCAGGCCCCGACCGGGACAGGGGGCTTTGAGCAGTTCTTC. It codes for CASSQAPTGTGGFEQFF.

V gene TRBV5-1 combines with J gene TRBJ1-2; 11 nucleotides agree with TRBD1. Germline V CDR1 and CDR2: SGHRS, YFSETQ. After removal of 5 bases from V and 7 bases from J, the junction contained 10 bases not matched to a gene. CDR3 length: 15 amino acids. As DNA, the CDR3 is TGCGCCAGCAGTCCAGAAGGACAGGGGGCGGTTGGCTACACCTTC. Protein product: CASSPEGQGAVGYTF.

This sequence joins TRBV6-1 and TRBJ2-3; 9 bases map to TRBD2. Germline CDR1 MNHNS, CDR2 SASEGT. V was pared by 3 bases and J by 2 bases, with 6 bases of the junction left unmatched. CDR3 length: 16 residues. The CDR3 nucleotides read TGTGCCAGCAGTGAGGGAGCGGGGGGCCTCACAGATACGCAGTATTTT. Translated, it gives CASSEGAGGLTDTQYF.

The rearrangement joins TRBV27 to TRBJ1-5; 10 positions agree with TRBD1. The germline gives CDR1 MNHEY, CDR2 SMNVEV (reference sequence). V was pared by 5 bases and J by 0 bases, with 4 bases of the junction left unmatched. This CDR3 is 16 amino acids long. CDR3 loop: CASSTRDRGSNQPQHF. CDR3 DNA sequence: TGTGCCAGCAGTACCCGGGACAGGGGTAGCAATCAGCCCCAGCATTTT.

This rearrangement joins TRBV6-1 to TRBJ2-2, with D possibly matching TRBD1 (6 bases). Germline V gene lookup returns CDR1 MNHNS and CDR2 SASEGT. CDR3 length: 13 amino acids. V gave up 3 bases and J gave up 6 bases, with 8 bases separating them. The CDR3 sequence is CASSDHRAGELFF. CDR3 nucleotides: TGTGCCAGCAGTGACCACAGGGCCGGGGAGCTGTTTTTT.

The rearrangement joins TRBV6-4 to TRBJ2-1, with D unresolved. CDR3 length equals 15 residues. Looked up from germline, CDR1 is MRHNA and CDR2 is SNTAGT. Trimming removed 0 bases at V and 7 bases at J, with 13 bases between. CDR3 loop: CASSDSTVLPNEQFF. The CDR3 DNA reads TGTGCCAGCAGTGACTCCACAGTGCTCCCAAATGAGCAGTTCTTC.

The CDR3 is CAWTRQGANYGYTF. The CDR3 DNA reads as TGTGCCTGGACCCGACAGGGAGCGAACTATGGCTACACCTTC. The rearrangement links TRBV30 to TRBJ1-2; 7 nucleotides match TRBD1. The CDR3 is 14 amino acids. Germline assignment: CDR1 GTSNPN and CDR2 SVGIG (reference sequence). Trimming removed 4 bases from V and 2 bases from J; junction bases left unmatched: 7.

This clone was observed a single time. The chain joins TRBV7-2 to TRBJ2-1, with D possibly being TRBD2 (5 bases). Germline V CDR1 and CDR2: SGHTA, FQGNSA. The V gene lost 0 bases and the J gene lost 10 bases, with 16 bases spanning the gap. The length of the CDR3 is 15 residues. The DNA of the CDR3 is TGTGCCAGCAGCTTAGCAGAAGACTACTCGAGGGAGCAGTTCTTC. It codes for CASSLAEDYSREQFF.

The chain is built from TRBV11-3 and TRBJ2-2; 13 nucleotides align to TRBD2. The V segment lost 5 bases and the J segment 6 bases; nucleotides outside the gene matches: 6. Germline CDR1 is SGHNT and CDR2 is YENEEA. There are 16 residues in the CDR3. The DNA of the CDR3 is TGTGCCAGCAGCCGTGGGACTAGCGGGAAGCCCGGGGAGCTGTTTTTT. Protein product: CASSRGTSGKPGELFF. The whole variable domain, filled in from reference TRBV11-3 and TRBJ2-2, reads EAGVVQSPRYKIIEKKQPVAFWCNPISGHNTLYWYLQNLGQGPELLIRYENEEAVDDSQLPKDRFSAERLKGVDSTLKIQPAELGDSAVYLCASSRGTSGKPGELFFGEGSRLTVL.

The chain has TRBV7-9 and TRBJ2-1, with 7 bases aligning to TRBD2. Germline V gene data show CDR1 as SEHNR and CDR2 as FQNEAQ (reference sequence). The CDR3 runs 16 residues. CDR3 nucleotides: TGTTCCACCCACTCTGGCAGTGCGGGGGTAGTTATTGAGCAGTTCTTC. This sequence encodes CSTHSGSAGVVIEQFF.

This chain connects TRBV9 to TRBJ2-2, with D tentatively TRBD1 (7 bases). V gave up 0 bases and J gave up 4 bases, with 19 bases separating them. From germline, CDR1 is SGDLS and CDR2 YYNGEE. This CDR3 has 18 amino acids. The CDR3 loop reads CASSVEDRRDVGTGELFF. The CDR3 coding sequence is TGTGCCAGCAGCGTAGAGGACAGGCGGGATGTAGGCACCGGGGAGCTGTTTTTT.

The chain recombines TRBV28 with TRBJ2-7; 7 bases agree with TRBD1. Germline V lookup: CDR1 MDHEN, CDR2 SYDVKM. The CDR3 loop spans 15 amino acids. J gave up 1 base and V 6 bases, and 9 bases lay outside the gene matches. This CDR3 reads CASSEQGLRSYEQYF. CDR3 sequence (DNA): TGTGCCAGCAGCGAACAGGGGTTGAGGTCCTACGAGCAGTACTTC.